The clone carrying this T cell receptor (beta chain) was observed many times. TCR beta CDR3 region amplification was performed from RNA transcripts. First-round RT-PCR with HTBI primers amplified the TCR CDR3 region. TCRdb re-called the multiplex PCR reads through MiXCR, storing one row per CDR3 protein. The table lists roughly 420,000 distinct CDR3 sequences, 15% to 18% of them singletons, with less than 15% in the top ten. These data belong to a study of T cells in Graves' hyperthyroidism and ophthalmopathy. Germline V gene data show CDR1 as SGHAT and CDR2 as FQNNGV. J gave up 5 bases and V 5 bases, and 8 bases lay outside the gene matches. CDR3 size: 16 residues. These patients, aged 18 to 65, had recently diagnosed hyperthyroidism lasting under 2 months. Orbital computed tomography, thyroid ultrasound, serum thyroxine and TRAb, and clinical symptoms together informed the diagnoses.

The chain employs TRBV11-2 and TRBJ2-2, with TRBD1 identical over 10 bases. Specimen: blood. The TCR comes from a young woman with Graves' hyperthyroidism. For the CDR3, the DNA is TGTGCCAGCAGCACCCAGGGACAGGGGAATACCGGGGAGCTGTTTTTT. Its protein product is CASSTQGQGNTGELFF.